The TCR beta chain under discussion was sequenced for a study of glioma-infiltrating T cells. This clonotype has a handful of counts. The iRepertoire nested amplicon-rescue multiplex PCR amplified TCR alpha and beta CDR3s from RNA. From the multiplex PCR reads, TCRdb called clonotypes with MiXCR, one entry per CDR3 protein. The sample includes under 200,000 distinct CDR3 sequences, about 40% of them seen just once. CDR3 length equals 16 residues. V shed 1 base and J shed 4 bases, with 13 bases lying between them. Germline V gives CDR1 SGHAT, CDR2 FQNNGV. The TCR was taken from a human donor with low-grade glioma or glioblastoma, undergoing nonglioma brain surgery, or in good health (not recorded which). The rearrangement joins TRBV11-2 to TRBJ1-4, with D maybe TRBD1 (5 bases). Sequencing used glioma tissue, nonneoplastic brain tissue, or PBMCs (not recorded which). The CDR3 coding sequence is TGTGCCAGCAGCTTAGGAGCAGGGAGGATTAATGAAAAACTGTTTTTT. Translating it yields CASSLGAGRINEKLFF.